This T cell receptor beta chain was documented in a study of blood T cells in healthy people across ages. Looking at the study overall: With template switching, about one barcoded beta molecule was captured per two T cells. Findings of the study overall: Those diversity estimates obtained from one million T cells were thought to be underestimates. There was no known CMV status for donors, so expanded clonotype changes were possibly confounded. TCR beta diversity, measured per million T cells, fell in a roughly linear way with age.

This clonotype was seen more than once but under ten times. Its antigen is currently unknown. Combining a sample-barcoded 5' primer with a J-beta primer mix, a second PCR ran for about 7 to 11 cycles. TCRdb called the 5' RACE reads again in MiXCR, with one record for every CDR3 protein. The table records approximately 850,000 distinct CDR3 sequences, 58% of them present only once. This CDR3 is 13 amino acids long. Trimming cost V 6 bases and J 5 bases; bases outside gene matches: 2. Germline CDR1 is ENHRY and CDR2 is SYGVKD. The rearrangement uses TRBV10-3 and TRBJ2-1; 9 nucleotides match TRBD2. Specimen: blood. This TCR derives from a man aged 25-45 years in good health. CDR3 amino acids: CAIRLAGDNEQFF. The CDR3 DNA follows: TGTGCCATCAGACTAGCGGGCGACAATGAGCAGTTCTTC.